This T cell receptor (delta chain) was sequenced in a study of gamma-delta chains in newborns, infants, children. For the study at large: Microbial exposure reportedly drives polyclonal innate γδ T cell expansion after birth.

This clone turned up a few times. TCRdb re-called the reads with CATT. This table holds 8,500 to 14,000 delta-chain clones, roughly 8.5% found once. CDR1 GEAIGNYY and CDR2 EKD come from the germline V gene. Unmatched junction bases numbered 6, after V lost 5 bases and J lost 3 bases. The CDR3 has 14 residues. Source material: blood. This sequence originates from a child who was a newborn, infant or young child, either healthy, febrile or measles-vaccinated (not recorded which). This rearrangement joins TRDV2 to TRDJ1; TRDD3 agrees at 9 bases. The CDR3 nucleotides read TGTGCCTGTGTAAGGCTGGGGGATGCCGATAAACTCATCTTT. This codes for CACVRLGDADKLIF.